A selection of T cell receptor beta chains follows, all from one sample in a study of blood T cell repertoires in COVID-19. Repertoires were generated with immunoSEQ multiplex PCR, while TCRdb's copy carries only in-frame clones and drops some. The table lists roughly 240,000 clones, 70% to 90% of them singletons. Sequences were obtained from peripheral blood. The receptors originated from a man aged 50 to 59 with COVID-19, enrolled during active disease. Each CDR3 is given with its conserved first and last residue. The D gene is left open where the match is weak. Clone size is given for some rows only: seen once, a few or many times, or a class if the clone is expanded.

V gene,CDR3 length,J gene,D gene,clone size,CDR3 protein,CDR3 DNA
TRBV19,13,TRBJ1-1,NA,NA,CASSESQYTEAFF,TGTGCCAGTAGTGAGAGTCAATACACTGAAGCTTTCTTT
TRBV6-5,16,TRBJ2-7,NA,NA,CASSYSIVYGSYEQYF,TGTGCCAGCAGTTACTCGATAGTCTACGGGTCCTACGAGCAGTACTTC
TRBV4-3,15,TRBJ1-1,NA,few,CASSQEPTGNTEAFF,TGCGCCAGCAGCCAAGAACCGACAGGGAACACTGAAGCTTTCTTT
TRBV30,17,TRBJ2-2,TRBD2,once,CAWSPRTSAINTGELFF,TGTGCCTGGAGTCCCCGGACTAGCGCGATTAACACCGGGGAGCTGTTTTTT
TRBV28,14,TRBJ1-6,NA,NA,CASSLEYRKNTLHF,TGTGCCAGCAGTTTAGAGTACCGCAAAAATACCCTCCACTTT
TRBV7-2,13,TRBJ1-3,NA,once,CASSLVERNTIYF,TGTGCCAGCAGCTTAGTAGAGAGAAACACCATATATTTT
TRBV9,16,TRBJ2-1,NA,NA,CASSVASPGSYNEQFF,TGTGCCAGCAGCGTAGCCAGTCCTGGCTCCTACAATGAGCAGTTCTTC
TRBV11-2,13,TRBJ2-7,TRBD1,NA,CASSWDRNYEQYF,TGTGCCAGCAGCTGGGACAGGAATTACGAGCAGTACTTC
TRBV7-9,14,TRBJ2-2,NA,NA,CASSLGLNTGELFF,TGTGCCAGCAGCTTAGGTCTCAACACCGGGGAGCTGTTTTTT
TRBV5-6,16,TRBJ1-6,NA,NA,CASSLDDGGIGVTLHF,TGTGCCAGCAGCCTTGATGACGGTGGAATAGGGGTCACCCTCCACTTT
TRBV27,18,TRBJ2-1,TRBD2,once,CASRGGTSGGSSYNEQFF,TGTGCCAGCAGGGGCGGGACTAGCGGGGGGAGCTCCTACAATGAGCAGTTCTTC
TRBV9,14,TRBJ2-1,TRBD2,NA,CASSPHGGANEQFF,TGTGCCAGCAGCCCACACGGGGGGGCAAATGAGCAGTTCTTC
TRBV7-2,13,TRBJ2-3,NA,NA,CASSLTGPDTQYF,TGTGCCAGCAGCTTAACAGGGCCAGATACGCAGTATTTT
TRBV5-1,14,TRBJ2-2,NA,NA,CASRQAPNTGELFF,TGCGCCAGCAGGCAAGCCCCGAACACCGGGGAGCTGTTTTTT
TRBV4-1,16,TRBJ2-7,TRBD1,NA,CASSQTGTGDTYEQYF,TGCGCCAGCAGCCAGACCGGGACAGGGGACACCTACGAGCAGTACTTC
TRBV9,16,TRBJ1-3,NA,once,CASSPRAGNSGNTIYF,TGTGCCAGCAGCCCCCGGGCGGGGAACTCTGGAAACACCATATATTTT
TRBV12-3/TRBV12-4,13,TRBJ2-7,TRBD1,NA,CASNPTGGHEQYF,TGTGCCAGCAATCCGACAGGGGGCCACGAGCAGTACTTC
TRBV11-2,15,TRBJ1-1,TRBD1,NA,CASSFTGGVNTEAFF,TGTGCCAGCAGCTTTACAGGGGGCGTGAACACTGAAGCTTTCTTT
TRBV7-6,16,TRBJ2-1,NA,NA,CASSLVGGSSYNEQFF,TGTGCCAGCAGCTTAGTTGGGGGGAGCTCCTACAATGAGCAGTTCTTC
TRBV5-1,15,TRBJ2-5,TRBD1,NA,CASSPGQGVQETQYF,TGCGCCAGCAGCCCGGGACAGGGGGTCCAAGAGACCCAGTACTTC
TRBV18,17,TRBJ2-1,TRBD2,few,CASSRDRLAGDYNEQFF,TGTGCCAGCTCCCGCGACCGACTAGCGGGGGACTACAATGAGCAGTTCTTC
TRBV11-2,15,TRBJ2-2,NA,NA,CASSLDSQGTGELFF,TGTGCCAGCAGCTTAGATTCTCAGGGAACCGGGGAGCTGTTTTTT
TRBV6-5,15,TRBJ2-7,TRBD1,many,CASSSPTGGVYEQYF,TGTGCCAGCAGTTCCCCGACAGGGGGCGTGTACGAGCAGTACTTC
TRBV20-1,16,TRBJ2-2,TRBD1,NA,CSASNRAGGFTGELFF,TGCAGTGCTAGTAATCGTGCAGGGGGCTTCACCGGGGAGCTGTTTTTT
TRBV5-1,14,TRBJ2-3,TRBD1,NA,CASRRTGVTDTQYF,TGCGCCAGCAGGCGGACAGGGGTCACAGATACGCAGTATTTT
TRBV6-5,14,TRBJ1-2,TRBD1,NA,CASTPQGSNYGYTF,TGTGCCAGCACACCACAGGGGAGTAACTATGGCTACACCTTC
TRBV5-4,18,TRBJ2-3,TRBD2,NA,CASSQGDGLAGDTDTQYF,TGTGCCAGCAGCCAAGGGGATGGGCTAGCGGGGGACACAGATACGCAGTATTTT
TRBV28,13,TRBJ1-2,NA,NA,CASTITGMRGYTF,TGTGCCAGCACCATTACGGGTATGCGTGGCTACACCTTC
TRBV18,15,TRBJ1-6,NA,NA,CASSPLQEYNSPLHF,TGTGCCAGCTCACCACTGCAGGAATATAATTCACCCCTCCACTTT
TRBV9,18,TRBJ2-2,TRBD1,NA,CASSFAPGQGGNTGELFF,TGTGCCAGCAGCTTCGCCCCGGGACAGGGGGGGAACACCGGGGAGCTGTTTTTT
TRBV3-1/TRBV3-2,13,TRBJ1-5,NA,NA,CASSQDINQPQHF,TGTGCCAGCAGCCAAGATATAAATCAGCCCCAGCATTTT
TRBV18,13,TRBJ2-7,NA,NA,CASSPQGGFEQYF,TGTGCCAGCTCGCCCCAGGGGGGCTTCGAGCAGTACTTC
TRBV4-1,17,TRBJ1-1,TRBD1,many,CASSQMDLRGPKTEAFF,TGCGCCAGCAGCCAAATGGACCTCAGGGGGCCGAAGACTGAAGCTTTCTTT
TRBV7-9,12,TRBJ1-1,NA,NA,CASSLTAGEAFF,TGTGCCAGCAGCTTAACAGCGGGTGAAGCTTTCTTT
TRBV5-4,17,TRBJ2-2,TRBD1,NA,CASSPGPTGGSTGELFF,TGTGCCAGCAGTCCTGGCCCGACAGGGGGCAGCACCGGGGAGCTGTTTTTT
TRBV7-9,13,TRBJ1-2,TRBD1,NA,CAISDRANYGYTF,TGTGCCATCTCCGACAGGGCAAACTATGGCTACACCTTC
TRBV6-2/TRBV6-3,15,TRBJ2-2,TRBD2,NA,CASSLAGGNTGELFF,TGTGCCAGCAGCTTAGCGGGGGGAAACACCGGGGAGCTGTTTTTT
TRBV28,16,TRBJ2-2,NA,NA,CASSLSAGLNTGELFF,TGTGCCAGCAGTTTATCGGCAGGACTGAACACCGGGGAGCTGTTTTTT
TRBV7-6,16,TRBJ2-3,NA,once,CASSFRLGLLTDTQYF,TGTGCCAGCAGCTTCCGCTTGGGGCTGTTGACAGATACGCAGTATTTT
TRBV19,13,TRBJ1-2,NA,NA,CASNPGSDYGYTF,TGTGCCAGTAATCCGGGTTCCGACTATGGCTACACCTTC
TRBV28,15,TRBJ1-6,TRBD1,NA,CASSQARQGASPLHF,TGTGCCAGCAGCCAGGCCCGACAGGGGGCATCACCCCTCCACTTT
TRBV18,12,TRBJ2-7,NA,NA,CASSPGASEQYF,TGTGCCAGCTCACCAGGGGCCAGCGAGCAGTACTTC